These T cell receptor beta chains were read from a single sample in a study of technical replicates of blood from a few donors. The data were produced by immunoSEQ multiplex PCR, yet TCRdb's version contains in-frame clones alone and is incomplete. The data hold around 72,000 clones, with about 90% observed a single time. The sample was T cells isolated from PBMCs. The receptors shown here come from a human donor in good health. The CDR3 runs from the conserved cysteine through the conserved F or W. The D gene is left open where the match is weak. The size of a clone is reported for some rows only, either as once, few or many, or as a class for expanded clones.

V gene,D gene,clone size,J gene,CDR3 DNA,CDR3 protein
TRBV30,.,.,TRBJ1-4,TGTGCCTGGAGTCTGGCGGGATCATATGAAAAACTGTTTTTT,CAWSLAGSYEKLFF
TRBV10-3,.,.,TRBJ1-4,TGTGCCATCAGTGGGACAGTGAAAGGAGAAAAACTGTTTTTT,CAISGTVKGEKLFF
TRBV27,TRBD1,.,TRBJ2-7,TGTGCCAGCAGTTTCGACAGGGGGAGGAACGAGCAGTACTTC,CASSFDRGRNEQYF
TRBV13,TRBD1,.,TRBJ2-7,TGTGCCAGCGTCCCAGACAGGGAGACGTACGAGCAGTACTTC,CASVPDRETYEQYF
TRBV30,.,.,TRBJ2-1,TGTGCCTGGAGTGTATCTAGGAGCTCCTACAATGAGCAGTTCTTC,CAWSVSRSSYNEQFF
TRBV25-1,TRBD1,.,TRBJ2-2,TGTGCCAGCAGGGGGACAGGGGTCACCGGGGAGCTGTTTTTT,CASRGTGVTGELFF
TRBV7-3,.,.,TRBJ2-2,TGTGCCAGCAGCTTAAGCGGTCCCGCCGGGGAGCTGTTTTTT,CASSLSGPAGELFF
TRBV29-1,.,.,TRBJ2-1,TGCAGCGTTGAAGAGGGGGGCTCCTACAATGAGCAGTTCTTC,CSVEEGGSYNEQFF
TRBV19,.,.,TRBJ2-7,TGTGCCAGTAGTGTAACAGGAACCTACGAGCAGTACTTC,CASSVTGTYEQYF
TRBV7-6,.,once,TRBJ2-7,TGTGCCAGCAGTAACGTGGGGGGATCTGGGGGCGAGCAGTACTTC,CASSNVGGSGGEQYF
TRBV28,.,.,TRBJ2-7,TGTGCCAGCAGTCCAATGGCAGTTTTTCTCTACGAGCAGTACTTC,CASSPMAVFLYEQYF
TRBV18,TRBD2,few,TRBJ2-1,TGTGCCAGCTCACCTATCCCGGGACTAGCGACTTTCTCCTACAATGAGCAGTTCTTC,CASSPIPGLATFSYNEQFF
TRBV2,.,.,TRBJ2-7,TGTGCCAGCAGTGTTAGCCGGGACACTCCCCTCGAGCAGTACTTC,CASSVSRDTPLEQYF
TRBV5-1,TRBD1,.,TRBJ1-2,TGCGCCAGCAGCTGGATGGAGGGGGCCTCGGGCTACACCTTC,CASSWMEGASGYTF
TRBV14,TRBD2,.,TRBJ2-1,TGTGCCAGCAGCCAAGTCCGTTGGCTAGCGGGGTCCTACAATGAGCAGTTCTTC,CASSQVRWLAGSYNEQFF
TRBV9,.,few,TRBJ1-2,TGTGCCAGCATGGGGGGTCCCGTGAGGGAACAGTACTATGGCTACACCTTC,CASMGGPVREQYYGYTF
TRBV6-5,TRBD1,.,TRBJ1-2,TGTGCCAGCAGTACAGGGGTGGTTTATGGCTACACCTTC,CASSTGVVYGYTF
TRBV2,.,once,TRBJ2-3,TGTGCCAGCAGTGTTAACAGGGTTGAGACCAACACAGATACGCAGTATTTT,CASSVNRVETNTDTQYF
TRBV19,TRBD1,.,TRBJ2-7,TGTGCCAGTAGTCCCGGGACAGGGGTATTCCACGAGCAGTACTTC,CASSPGTGVFHEQYF
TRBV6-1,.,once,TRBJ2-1,TGTGCCAGCAAAGCGGCTACCGACTACTACAATGAGCAGTTCTTC,CASKAATDYYNEQFF
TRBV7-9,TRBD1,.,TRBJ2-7,TGTGCCAGCAGCCCGACAGGGGGACACGAGCAGTACTTC,CASSPTGGHEQYF
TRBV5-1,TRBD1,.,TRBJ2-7,TGCGCCAGCAGTTCCCAGGGGGCCTCGAAGGAGCAGTACTTC,CASSSQGASKEQYF
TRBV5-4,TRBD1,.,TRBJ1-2,TGTGCCAGCAGCTCTGGACAGGGGGCCTATGGCTACACCTTC,CASSSGQGAYGYTF
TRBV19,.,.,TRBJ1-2,TGTGCCAGTCACTACCTTAACTCCCGATATGGCTACACCTTC,CASHYLNSRYGYTF
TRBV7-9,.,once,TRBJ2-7,TGTGCCAGCAGCTTGAGGCAGTCCTACGAGCAGTACTTC,CASSLRQSYEQYF
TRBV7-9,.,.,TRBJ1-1,TGTGCCAGCAGCTCTTCGGGGAACACTGAAGCTTTCTTT,CASSSSGNTEAFF
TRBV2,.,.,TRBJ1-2,TGTGCCAGCAGTGAAGAGGCGGTCTATGGCTACACCTTC,CASSEEAVYGYTF
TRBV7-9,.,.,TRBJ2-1,TGTGCCAGCAGCAAACTGGGCCAATCCTACAATGAGCAGTTCTTC,CASSKLGQSYNEQFF